This T cell receptor beta chain came from a study of early T cells in non-severe SARS-CoV-2 infection. The overall study: The sequenced material was bulk RNA from unsorted whole blood, and its chains were unpaired. General study results and limits: A preference for anti-spike CD8 responses marked VDJdb matching, which missed private and CD4 specificities.

Researchers attached unique molecular identifiers to individual cDNA molecules. TCRdb passed the 5' RACE reads through MiXCR, listing each CDR3 protein once. The repertoire holds 40,000 to 55,000 distinct CDR3 sequences, approximately 4% seen once, with less than 4% in the top ten. The length of the CDR3 is 15 residues. The V gene end was trimmed by 7 bases and the J gene end by 5 bases; junction bases not matched to a gene: 13. Germline CDR1 reads SQVTM; CDR2 reads ANQGSEA. The sample holds many counts of this clonotype. Its antigen is currently unknown. The sequenced sample consisted of whole blood. This TCR derives from an adult who was a healthcare worker with PCR-confirmed SARS-CoV-2 infection or an uninfected control (not recorded which). The rearrangement uses TRBV29-1 and TRBJ2-2, with TRBD2 matching over 7 bases. CDR3 region: CSAAISSGKTGELFF. The CDR3 coding sequence is TGCAGCGCCGCAATCTCTAGCGGTAAAACCGGGGAGCTGTTTTTT.